The clone carrying this TCR beta chain was seen only a few times. Its specificity is not known. Since all of the isolated RNA was reverse transcribed, expressed TCRB transcripts were what got sequenced. The study sequenced naive, central memory and regulatory T cell samples to an average of roughly 3.4 million reads. TCRdb's table, derived via immunoSEQ multiplex PCR, lists solely in-frame clones and lacks some. The sample shows 250,000 to 300,000 clones, about 8.5% of them seen only once. The sample comes from a study of beta chain features in type 1 diabetes. The study's findings and limits: Any HLA-type effect on TCRB rearrangement remained unresolved here.

Per the germline V gene, CDR1 is SGHRS and CDR2 is YFSETQ. CDR3 length: 14 amino acids. The V gene lost 3 bases and the J gene lost 8 bases, with 15 bases spanning the gap. The sample consisted of central memory CD4+ T cells from blood. The TCR sequence derives from a woman younger than 30 in good health. The chain carries TRBV5-1 and TRBJ2-1; D is unclear. The CDR3 DNA follows: TGCGCCAGCAGCTCGGACCGGGTTAGAGATGAGCAGTTCTTC. Translated, it gives CASSSDRVRDEQFF.